This T cell receptor (beta chain) was identified in a study of T cell responses to AZD1222 COVID-19 vaccine. General observations from the study: Seropositive status at baseline applied to only five or six AZD1222 recipients. Reportedly, nearly half of unique spike TCRs recognized epitopes outside B.1.351/B.1.1.7 mutations.

Germline lookup yields CDR1 MDHEN and CDR2 SYDVKM. Trimming took 6 bases from V and 3 from J; bases not matched to a gene: 3. The CDR3 loop spans 13 amino acids. Measured with immunoSEQ multiplex PCR; TCRdb has only the in-frame clones, and not every one. The data show approximately 64,000 clones, 84% seen once. A note on this clone: Its antigen remains unidentified.

Sequenced material: peripheral blood, taken on day 0 of AZD1222 vaccination. J is TRBJ2-7 and V is TRBV28, with 9 bases fitting TRBD2. The sequence was obtained from an adult in good health. CDR3 region: CASSLAGNYEQYF. CDR3 nucleotides: TGTGCCAGCAGCCTAGCGGGGAACTACGAGCAGTACTTC.